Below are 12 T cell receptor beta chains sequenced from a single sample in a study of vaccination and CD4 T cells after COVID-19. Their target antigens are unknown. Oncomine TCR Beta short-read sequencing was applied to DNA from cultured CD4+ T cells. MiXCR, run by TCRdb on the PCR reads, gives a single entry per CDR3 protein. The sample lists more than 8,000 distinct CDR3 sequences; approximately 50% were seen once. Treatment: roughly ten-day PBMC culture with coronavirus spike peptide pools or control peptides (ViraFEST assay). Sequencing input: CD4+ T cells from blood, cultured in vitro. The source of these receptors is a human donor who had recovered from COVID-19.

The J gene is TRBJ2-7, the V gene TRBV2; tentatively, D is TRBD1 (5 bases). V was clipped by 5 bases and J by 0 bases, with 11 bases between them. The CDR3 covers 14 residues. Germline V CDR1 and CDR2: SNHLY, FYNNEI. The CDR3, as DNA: TGTGCCAGCAGTAATGGGGCCTACTCCTACGAGCAGTACTTC. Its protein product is CASSNGAYSYEQYF.

The CDR3: CASSLGGSDTQYF. The CDR3 bases are TGTGCCAGCAGCCTTGGCGGGAGTGATACGCAGTATTTT. The chain combines TRBV7-3 with TRBJ2-3; 7 bases agree with TRBD2. The V gene's germline CDR1 is SGHTA and CDR2 FQGTGA. Unmatched junction bases numbered 5, after V lost 5 bases and J lost 6 bases. This CDR3 region has 13 residues. Combining the CDR3 with reference TRBV7-3 and TRBJ2-3 gives the whole variable domain GAGVSQTPSNKVTEKGKYVELRCDPISGHTALYWYRQSLGQGPEFLIYFQGTGAADDSGLPNDRFFAVRPEGSVSTLKIQRTERGDSAVYLCASSLGGSDTQYFGPGTRLTVL.

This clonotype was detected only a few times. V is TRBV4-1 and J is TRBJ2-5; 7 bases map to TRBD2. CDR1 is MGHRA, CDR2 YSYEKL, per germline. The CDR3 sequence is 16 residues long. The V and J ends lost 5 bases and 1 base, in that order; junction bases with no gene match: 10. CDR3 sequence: CASSARLAPSQETQYF. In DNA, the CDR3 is TGCGCCAGCAGCGCCCGACTAGCCCCAAGCCAAGAGACCCAGTACTTC.

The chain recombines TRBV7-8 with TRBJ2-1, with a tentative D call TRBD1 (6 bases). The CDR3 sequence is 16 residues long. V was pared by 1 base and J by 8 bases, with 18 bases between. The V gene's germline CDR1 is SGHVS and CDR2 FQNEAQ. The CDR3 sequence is CASSLGADDRPDEQFF. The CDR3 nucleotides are TGTGCCAGCAGCTTAGGTGCCGACGACAGGCCCGATGAGCAGTTCTTC.

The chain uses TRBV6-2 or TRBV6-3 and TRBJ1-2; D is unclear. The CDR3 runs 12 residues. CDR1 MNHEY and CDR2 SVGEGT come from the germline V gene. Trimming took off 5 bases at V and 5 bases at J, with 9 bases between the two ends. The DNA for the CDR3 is TGTGCCAGCAGTACCCCTCGGTATGGCTACACCTTC. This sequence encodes CASSTPRYGYTF.

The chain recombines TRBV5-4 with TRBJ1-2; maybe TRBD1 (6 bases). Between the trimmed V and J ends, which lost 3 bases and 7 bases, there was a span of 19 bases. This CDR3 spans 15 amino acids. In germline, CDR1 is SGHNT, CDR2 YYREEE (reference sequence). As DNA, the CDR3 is TGTGCCAGCAGCTCCCCGACAGGTGGGGATCGTGGCTACACCTTC. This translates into CASSSPTGGDRGYTF.

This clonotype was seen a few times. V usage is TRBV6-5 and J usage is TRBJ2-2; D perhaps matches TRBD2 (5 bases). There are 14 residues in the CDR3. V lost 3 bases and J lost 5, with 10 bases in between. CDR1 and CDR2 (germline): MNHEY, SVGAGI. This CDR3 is CASSYGRRTGELFF. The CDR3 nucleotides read TGTGCCAGCAGTTATGGAAGGAGGACCGGGGAGCTGTTTTTT.

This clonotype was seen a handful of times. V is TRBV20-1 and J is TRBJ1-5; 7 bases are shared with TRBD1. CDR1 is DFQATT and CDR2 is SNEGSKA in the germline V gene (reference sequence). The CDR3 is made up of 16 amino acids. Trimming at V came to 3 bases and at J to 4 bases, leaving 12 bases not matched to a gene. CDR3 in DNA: TGCAGTGCTAGTAGAGGGGGCGCTTTCAATAATCAGCCCCAGCATTTT. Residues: CSASRGGAFNNQPQHF.

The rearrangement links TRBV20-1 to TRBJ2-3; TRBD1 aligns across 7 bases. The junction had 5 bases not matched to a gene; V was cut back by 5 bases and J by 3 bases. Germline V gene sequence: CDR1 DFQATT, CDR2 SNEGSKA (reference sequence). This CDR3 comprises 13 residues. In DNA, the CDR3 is TGCAGTGCTCAGGGACAGCTGACAGATACGCAGTATTTT. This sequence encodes CSAQGQLTDTQYF.

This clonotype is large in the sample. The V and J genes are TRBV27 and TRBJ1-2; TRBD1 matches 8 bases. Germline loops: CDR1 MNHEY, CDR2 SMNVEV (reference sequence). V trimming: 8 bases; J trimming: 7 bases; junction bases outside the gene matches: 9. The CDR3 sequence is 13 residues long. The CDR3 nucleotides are TGTGCCAGCGGTCAACAGGGGGTGGGTGGCTACACCTTC. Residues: CASGQQGVGGYTF.

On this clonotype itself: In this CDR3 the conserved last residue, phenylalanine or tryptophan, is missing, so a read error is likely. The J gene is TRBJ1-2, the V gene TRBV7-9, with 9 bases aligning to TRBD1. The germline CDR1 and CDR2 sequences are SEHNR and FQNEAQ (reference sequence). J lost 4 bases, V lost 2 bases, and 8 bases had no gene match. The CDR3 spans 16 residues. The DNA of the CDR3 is TGTGCCAGCAGCTTACAGGGTACAGGGGGCGGCTATGGCTACACCCTT. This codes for CASSLQGTGGGYGYTL.

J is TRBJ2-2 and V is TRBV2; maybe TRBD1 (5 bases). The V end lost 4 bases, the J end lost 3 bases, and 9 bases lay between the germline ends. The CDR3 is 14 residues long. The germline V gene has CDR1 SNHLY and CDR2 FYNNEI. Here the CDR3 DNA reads TGTGCCAGCAGTGCTCTCAGGGACACCGGGGAGCTGTTTTTT. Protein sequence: CASSALRDTGELFF. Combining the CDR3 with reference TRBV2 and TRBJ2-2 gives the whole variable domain EPEVTQTPSHQVTQMGQEVILRCVPISNHLYFYWYRQILGQKVEFLVSFYNNEISEKSEIFDDQFSVERPDGSNFTLKIRSTKLEDSAMYFCASSALRDTGELFFGEGSRLTVL.